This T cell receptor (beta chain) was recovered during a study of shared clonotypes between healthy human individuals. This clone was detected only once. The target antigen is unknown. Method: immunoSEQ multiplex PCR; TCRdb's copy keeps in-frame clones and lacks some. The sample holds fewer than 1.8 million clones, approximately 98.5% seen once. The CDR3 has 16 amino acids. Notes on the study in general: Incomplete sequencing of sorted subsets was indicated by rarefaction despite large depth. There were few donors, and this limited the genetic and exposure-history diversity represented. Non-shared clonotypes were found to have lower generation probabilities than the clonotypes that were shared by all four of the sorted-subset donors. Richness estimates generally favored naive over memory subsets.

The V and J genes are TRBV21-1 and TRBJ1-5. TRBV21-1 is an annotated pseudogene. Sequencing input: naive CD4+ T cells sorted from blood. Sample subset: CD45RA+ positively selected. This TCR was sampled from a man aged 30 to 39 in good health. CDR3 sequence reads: CASSFRGRYSNQPQHF. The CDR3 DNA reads TGTGCCAGCAGCTTTCGAGGACGGTATAGCAATCAGCCCCAGCATTTT.